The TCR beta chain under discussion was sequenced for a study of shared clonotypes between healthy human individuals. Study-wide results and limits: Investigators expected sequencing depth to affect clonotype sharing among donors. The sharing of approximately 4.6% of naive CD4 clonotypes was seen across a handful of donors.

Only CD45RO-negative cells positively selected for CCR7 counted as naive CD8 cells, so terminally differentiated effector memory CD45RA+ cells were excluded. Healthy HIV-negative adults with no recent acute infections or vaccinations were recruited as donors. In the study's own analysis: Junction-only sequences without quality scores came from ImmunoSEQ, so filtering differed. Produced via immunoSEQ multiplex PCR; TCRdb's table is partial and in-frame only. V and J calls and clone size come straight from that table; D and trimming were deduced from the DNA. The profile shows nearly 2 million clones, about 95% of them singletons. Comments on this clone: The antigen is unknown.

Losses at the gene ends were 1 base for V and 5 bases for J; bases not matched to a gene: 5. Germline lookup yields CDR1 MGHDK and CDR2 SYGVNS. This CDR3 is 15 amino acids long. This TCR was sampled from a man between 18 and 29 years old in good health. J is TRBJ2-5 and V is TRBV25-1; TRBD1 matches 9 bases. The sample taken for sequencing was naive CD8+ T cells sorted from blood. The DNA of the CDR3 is TGTGCCAGCAGTGAATTTGGACAGGGGATGGAGACCCAGTACTTC. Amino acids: CASSEFGQGMETQYF.